This is a list of T cell receptor beta chains from one sample in a study of tumor-infiltrating lymphocytes in oesophageal squamous cell carcinoma. TCRdb independently ran MiXCR on the PCR reads; one entry per CDR3 protein. The data hold roughly 14,000 distinct CDR3 sequences, with about 54% observed a single time. Sequencing was carried out using esophageal tumor tissue. The source is a female donor with esophageal squamous cell carcinoma. The CDR3 runs from the conserved cysteine through the conserved F or W. Each record gives: J gene, V gene, D gene, clone size, CDR3 protein, CDR3 DNA. D genes are given only for firm matches. Where a row states a size, it is once, few, many or the class of an expanded clone; other rows omit it.

TRBJ2-3 | TRBV7-2 | . | few | CASSLAGSVTDTQYF | TGTGCCAGCAGCTTAGCCGGATCAGTCACAGATACGCAGTATTTT
TRBJ2-2 | TRBV6-2/TRBV6-3 | TRBD1 | . | CASTYTSGGANTGELFF | TGTGCCAGCACCTATACCTCAGGGGGCGCGAACACCGGGGAGCTGTTTTTT
TRBJ2-4 | TRBV7-4 | TRBD2 | . | CASSTSSGGQYF | TGTGCCAGCAGCACCAGTAGCGGGGGGCAGTACTTC
TRBJ1-5 | TRBV7-2 | . | . | CASSVSGYSNQPQHF | TGTGCCAGCAGCGTATCGGGGTATAGCAATCAGCCCCAGCATTTT
TRBJ2-1 | TRBV5-1 | TRBD1 | once | CASTPGQGRVFYNEQFF | TGCGCCAGCACCCCGGGACAGGGCCGGGTCTTCTACAATGAGCAGTTCTTC
TRBJ2-7 | TRBV7-6 | TRBD1 | . | CASRGWGQGAHEQYF | TGTGCCAGCAGGGGGTGGGGACAGGGGGCCCACGAGCAGTACTTC
TRBJ2-7 | TRBV4-2 | . | . | CASSPQGGSRYNEQYF | TGTGCCAGCAGCCCTCAGGGGGGGAGTCGTTACAATGAGCAGTACTTC
TRBJ2-5 | TRBV5-1 | . | once | CASSLEGQETQYF | TGCGCCAGCAGCTTGGAGGGGCAAGAGACCCAGTACTTC
TRBJ2-1 | TRBV28 | . | many | CATDGRGLGLNEQFF | TGTGCCACCGATGGACGGGGGCTAGGATTAAATGAGCAGTTCTTC
TRBJ2-6 | TRBV12-3/TRBV12-4 | . | . | CASSFARTF | TGTGCCAGCAGTTTCGCCCGGACTTTC
TRBJ2-6 | TRBV27 | . | . | CASSPIRDSGANVLTF | TGTGCCAGCAGCCCGATTAGAGACTCTGGGGCCAACGTCCTGACTTTC
TRBJ2-1 | TRBV7-9 | . | . | CASSLGTINEQFF | TGTGCCAGCAGCTTGGGGACGATCAATGAGCAGTTCTTC
TRBJ2-2 | TRBV24-1 | . | . | CATSDFSLGELFF | TGTGCCACCAGTGATTTCTCCCTCGGGGAGCTGTTTTTT
TRBJ2-1 | TRBV7-2 | TRBD2 | . | CASSLAGTSGYNEQFF | TGTGCCAGCAGCTTAGCCGGGACTAGCGGATACAATGAGCAGTTCTTC
TRBJ2-1 | TRBV30 | TRBD1 | many | CAWSVRSKGGLSYNEQFF | TGTGCCTGGAGTGTACGTTCCAAAGGGGGCCTCTCCTACAATGAGCAGTTCTTC
TRBJ2-1 | TRBV7-3 | . | many | CASSLLAGSAYNEQFF | TGTGCCAGCAGCCTTTTAGCCGGGAGTGCCTACAATGAGCAGTTCTTC
TRBJ2-4 | TRBV7-2 | . | . | CASSLVSYNEQYF | TGTGCCAGCAGCTTAGTCTCCTACAATGAGCAGTACTTC
TRBJ2-1 | TRBV7-6 | . | . | CASSLLGDSNEQFF | TGTGCCAGCAGCTTACTCGGAGATTCGAATGAGCAGTTCTTC
TRBJ2-6 | TRBV7-9 | . | . | CASRRRFSGANVLTF | TGTGCCAGCAGAAGACGGTTCTCTGGGGCCAACGTCCTGACTTTC
TRBJ2-3 | TRBV7-3 | TRBD1 | . | CASSLSDRDPRSTGELYF | TGTGCCAGCAGCTTATCGGACAGGGACCCGAGAAGCACCGGGGAGCTGTATTTT
TRBJ2-6 | TRBV7-3 | . | few | CASSLYPIFSSGANVLTF | TGTGCCAGCAGCTTATATCCCATCTTTAGCTCTGGGGCCAACGTCCTGACTTTC
TRBJ2-5 | TRBV10-3 | . | many | CAISAPNGTSQETQYF | TGTGCCATCAGCGCCCCAAATGGGACATCTCAAGAGACCCAGTACTTC
TRBJ2-1 | TRBV24-1 | TRBD2 | . | CATSDPQGLERNEQFF | TGTGCCACCAGTGATCCGCAGGGACTAGAACGGAATGAGCAGTTCTTC
TRBJ1-1 | TRBV7-8 | TRBD1 | few | CASSLGTGVNEAFF | TGTGCCAGCAGCCTCGGGACAGGCGTAAATGAAGCTTTCTTT
TRBJ2-7 | TRBV28 | . | many | CASLSVRYEQYF | TGTGCCAGCCTATCAGTGAGATACGAGCAGTACTTC
TRBJ1-6 | TRBV25-1 | . | . | CASSELENSPLHF | TGTGCCAGCAGTGAACTTGAGAATTCACCCCTCCACTTT